The 15 T cell receptor beta chains given below trace back to one sample, sequenced in a study of molecular identifiers for immune sequencing clone quantification. TCRdb reanalysed the PCR reads using MiXCR and keeps one entry per CDR3 protein. The top ten hold roughly 0.77% of the sample, which has 400,000 to 600,000 distinct CDR3 sequences, roughly 25% seen once. The sequenced material came from naive CD8+ T cells from blood, with Jurkat cell RNA spiked in. The subset here: FACS-sorted CD8+CD4-CCR7+CD45RA+ naive T cells. Source of these receptors: a human donor in good health. Some libraries in this study had Jurkat cell RNA spiked in.

This clonotype was recorded a few times. The V gene is TRBV6-5, the J gene TRBJ2-7; 7 nucleotides match TRBD2. Germline V gene lookup returns CDR1 MNHEY and CDR2 SVGAGI. J was trimmed by 4 bases and V by 1 base; bases with no gene match: 7. The CDR3 extends over 15 amino acids. This chain's CDR3 is CASSYFAGVVYEQYF. Here the CDR3 DNA reads TGTGCCAGCAGTTACTTCGCGGGAGTGGTTTACGAGCAGTACTTC.

This clonotype was observed many times. V usage is TRBV29-1 and J usage is TRBJ2-2; TRBD1 agrees at 7 bases. This CDR3 is built from 13 residues. In germline, CDR1 is SQVTM, CDR2 ANQGSEA. V shed 7 bases, J shed 0 bases, and the junction held 2 bases outside the gene matches. The CDR3 nucleotides are TGCAGCGCAGGGACAGCGAACACCGGGGAGCTGTTTTTT. Translated: CSAGTANTGELFF.

This clonotype was observed at least ten times. The V gene is TRBV5-5, the J gene TRBJ2-3; no clear D gene. This CDR3 contains 16 residues. CDR1 and CDR2 from the germline V gene are SGHKS and YYEKEE (reference sequence). V was shortened by 3 bases and J by 0 bases, with 14 bases between the two germline ends. CDR3 region: CASSSQPPTSTDTQYF. In nucleotides, the CDR3 is TGTGCCAGCAGCTCGCAGCCGCCTACTAGCACAGATACGCAGTATTTT.

The DNA of the CDR3 is TGTGCCAGCAGCGTAGAAGGAGGGACTAGCGCATTCACAGATACGCAGTATTTT. It yields the protein CASSVEGGTSAFTDTQYF. The chain is built from TRBV9 and TRBJ2-3, with 10 bases matching TRBD2. This CDR3 is built from 18 residues. Trimming at V came to 0 bases and at J to 2 bases, leaving 9 bases not matched to a gene. Germline CDR1 reads SGDLS; CDR2 reads YYNGEE.

V gene TRBV6-6 combines with J gene TRBJ1-3, with no clear D. The CDR3 sequence is 15 residues long. The germline V gene has CDR1 MNHNY and CDR2 SVGAGI (reference sequence). V was trimmed by 2 bases and J by 0 bases, leaving 8 bases between them. The chain's CDR3 is CASSYTRGSGNTIYF. The CDR3, as DNA: TGTGCCAGCAGTTACACCCGTGGCTCTGGAAACACCATATATTTT.

This chain links TRBV12-3 or TRBV12-4 with TRBJ2-5; 9 nucleotides align to TRBD2. Trimming at V came to 4 bases and at J to 5 bases, leaving 11 bases not matched to a gene. This CDR3 region has 16 residues. The CDR3 loop is CASSSLQRGATETQYF. As DNA, the CDR3 is TGTGCCAGCAGTTCCCTGCAGCGGGGGGCGACCGAGACCCAGTACTTC.

This clonotype was observed a few times. CDR3 in DNA: TGTGCCAGCAGTTCCGGGGACAGGGGGTCCTCCTCCTACGAGCAGTACTTC. It encodes CASSSGDRGSSSYEQYF. The chain employs TRBV2 and TRBJ2-7; the match to TRBD1 covers 11 bases. J lost 0 bases, V lost 5 bases, and 9 bases had no gene match. The germline CDR1 and CDR2 sequences are SNHLY and FYNNEI. The CDR3 length is 17 residues.

The chain has TRBV6-5 and TRBJ1-1, with TRBD1 as a possible D gene (5 bases). V gave up 0 bases and J gave up 2 bases, with 13 bases separating them. Per the germline V gene, CDR1 is MNHEY and CDR2 is SVGAGI. This CDR3 region has 16 residues. The CDR3: CASSYSGGALNTEAFF. The CDR3 nucleotides are TGTGCCAGCAGTTACTCGGGAGGGGCGCTTAACACTGAAGCTTTCTTT.

This clonotype was observed a few times. The rearrangement uses TRBV7-9 and TRBJ2-3, with D uncertain. V was shortened by 1 base and J by 11 bases, with 4 bases between the two germline ends. CDR1 is SEHNR, CDR2 FQNEAQ, per germline (reference sequence). The CDR3 runs to 10 residues. DNA for the CDR3: TGTGCCAGCAGCTTAGATCGGCAGTATTTT. As protein: CASSLDRQYF.

This clonotype appeared many times. CDR3 coding DNA: TGTGCCAGCAGCCCACGACAGGGGTCAACCTACGAGCAGTACTTC. Translation gives CASSPRQGSTYEQYF. V is TRBV13 and J is TRBJ2-7, with 8 positions matching TRBD1. The CDR3 extends over 15 amino acids. With 5 bases clipped from V and 2 bases from J, the junction kept 8 bases outside the gene matches. Germline values: CDR1 PRHDT, CDR2 FYEKMQ (reference sequence).

The chain has TRBV9 and TRBJ2-6; 10 bases are shared with TRBD1. The germline CDR1 and CDR2 sequences are SGDLS and YYNGEE. This CDR3 has 19 residues. V was pared by 4 bases and J by 2 bases, with 12 bases of the junction left unmatched. The CDR3 loop reads CASSPTGTGVLAGANVLTF. CDR3 sequence (DNA): TGTGCCAGCAGCCCGACCGGGACAGGGGTGTTGGCTGGGGCCAACGTCCTGACTTTC. Looking up the rest from reference TRBV9 and TRBJ2-6 gives the full variable domain: DSGVTQTPKHLITATGQRVTLRCSPRSGDLSVYWYQQSLDQGLQFLIQYYNGEERAKGNILERFSAQQFPDLHSELNLSSLELGDSALYFCASSPTGTGVLAGANVLTFGAGSRLTVL.

As for this clonotype: One junction end disagrees with the germline gene, perhaps due to a read error. The V call is TRBV7-9, the J call TRBJ1-4; D possibly corresponds to TRBD1 (6 bases). The CDR3 is made up of 16 amino acids. Looked up from germline, CDR1 is SEHNR and CDR2 is FQNEAQ (reference sequence). The CDR3 DNA follows: TGTGACAGCAGCGACATAAGGGACATCTCTAATGAAAAACTGTTTTTT. Its protein is CDSSDIRDISNEKLFF.

The chain employs TRBV7-2 and TRBJ1-5; D may be TRBD1 (6 bases). The germline CDR1 and CDR2 sequences are SGHTA and FQGNSA. Trimming removed 5 bases from V and 3 bases from J, with 14 bases in between. This CDR3 spans 15 amino acids. CDR3 loop: CASSTWGGNNQPQHF. CDR3 nucleotide sequence: TGTGCCAGCAGCACCTGGGGGGGCAACAATCAGCCCCAGCATTTT.

The chain recombines TRBV6-5 with TRBJ2-3, with 11 bases fitting TRBD2. CDR1 is MNHEY, CDR2 SVGAGI, per germline. V was clipped by 5 bases and J by 0 bases; unmatched bases: 4. This CDR3 region has 16 residues. The CDR3 loop reads CASSLWTSGSTDTQYF. CDR3 DNA sequence: TGTGCCAGCAGTCTCTGGACTAGCGGGAGCACAGATACGCAGTATTTT.

This clonotype has only a few counts. The chain carries TRBV29-1 and TRBJ2-7, with D tentatively TRBD2 (6 bases). V shed 1 base and J shed 5 bases, with 18 bases lying between them. Per germline, CDR1 SQVTM and CDR2 ANQGSEA. This CDR3 spans 15 amino acids. CDR3 in DNA: TGCAGCGTTGAAGGACCCGGGCAGGGCGGGAACGAGCAGTACTTC. Its protein is CSVEGPGQGGNEQYF.